This record covers a single T cell receptor (beta chain). This sample was taken from a study of blood T cell repertoires in COVID-19. Clinical history as reported by participants underpinned cohort assignment. Symptom resolution, clearance, or two negative PCRs marked donors in Cohort 3 as recovered. Trimming stripped 5 bases from V and 5 bases from J, with 12 bases between. Germline loops: CDR1 SGHAT, CDR2 FQDESV (reference sequence). The CDR3 totals 13 residues. Using immunoSEQ multiplex PCR, the repertoire was profiled, and TCRdb retains in-frame clones only, with some absent. The repertoire includes roughly 160,000 clones, approximately 80% of them detected once, and over 10% sits in the top ten.

This TCR came from an older woman who had recovered from COVID-19. The chain employs TRBV11-1 and TRBJ2-5; no firm D call. The sequenced sample consisted of PBMCs or T cells enriched from blood (not recorded which). DNA for the CDR3: TGTGCCAGCAGCACCCAAGTCCGGGAGACCCAGTACTTC. Translation gives CASSTQVRETQYF.